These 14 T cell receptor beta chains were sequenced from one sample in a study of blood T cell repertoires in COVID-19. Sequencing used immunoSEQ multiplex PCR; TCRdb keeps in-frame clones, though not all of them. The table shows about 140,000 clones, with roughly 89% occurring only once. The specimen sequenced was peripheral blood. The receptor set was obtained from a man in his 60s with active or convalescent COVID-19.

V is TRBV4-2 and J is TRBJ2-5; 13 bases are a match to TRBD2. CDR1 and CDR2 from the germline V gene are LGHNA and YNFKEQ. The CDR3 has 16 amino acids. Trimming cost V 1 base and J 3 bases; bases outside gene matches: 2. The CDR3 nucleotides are TGTGCCAGCAGCCAAGGGACTAGCGGGAGAGAAGAGACCCAGTACTTC. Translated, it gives CASSQGTSGREETQYF.

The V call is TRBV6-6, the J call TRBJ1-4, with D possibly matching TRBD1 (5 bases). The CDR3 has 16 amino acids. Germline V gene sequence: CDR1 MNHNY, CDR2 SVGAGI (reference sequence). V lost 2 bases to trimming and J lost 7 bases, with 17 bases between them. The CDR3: CASSYRQGESPEKLFF. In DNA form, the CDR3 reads TGTGCCAGCAGTTACCGGCAGGGCGAATCTCCTGAAAAACTGTTTTTT.

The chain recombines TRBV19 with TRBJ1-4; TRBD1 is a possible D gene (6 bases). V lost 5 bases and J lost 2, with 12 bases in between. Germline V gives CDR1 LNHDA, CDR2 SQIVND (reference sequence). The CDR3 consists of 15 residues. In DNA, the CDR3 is TGTGCCAGTAGTCCTCCGGGACATACTAATGAAAAACTGTTTTTT. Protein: CASSPPGHTNEKLFF.

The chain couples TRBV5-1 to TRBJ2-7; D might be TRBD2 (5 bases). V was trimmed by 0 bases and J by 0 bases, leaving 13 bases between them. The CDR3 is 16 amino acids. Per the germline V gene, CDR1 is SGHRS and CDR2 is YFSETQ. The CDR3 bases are TGCGCCAGCAGCTTGGGGCCTAGCTCACCCTCCTACGAGCAGTACTTC. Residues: CASSLGPSSPSYEQYF. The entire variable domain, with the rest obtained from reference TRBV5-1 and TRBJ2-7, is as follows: KAGVTQTPRYLIKTRGQQVTLSCSPISGHRSVSWYQQTPGQGLQFLFEYFSETQRNKGNFPGRFSGRQFSNSRSEMNVSTLELGDSALYLCASSLGPSSPSYEQYFGPGTRLTVT.

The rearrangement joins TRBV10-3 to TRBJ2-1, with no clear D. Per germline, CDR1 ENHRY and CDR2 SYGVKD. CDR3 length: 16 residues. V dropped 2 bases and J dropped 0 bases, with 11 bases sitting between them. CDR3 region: CAISEIERSSYNEQFF. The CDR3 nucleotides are TGTGCCATCAGTGAGATCGAACGGAGCTCCTACAATGAGCAGTTCTTC.

CDR3 nucleotide sequence: TGTGCCAGTCGGGATAGGAGGGAACATGGCTACACCTTC. Translated, it gives CASRDRREHGYTF. The chain has TRBV19 and TRBJ1-2; D not resolved. CDR3 length: 13 residues. Germline V gene data show CDR1 as LNHDA and CDR2 as SQIVND (reference sequence). Trimming removed 8 bases at V and 6 bases at J, with 16 bases between.

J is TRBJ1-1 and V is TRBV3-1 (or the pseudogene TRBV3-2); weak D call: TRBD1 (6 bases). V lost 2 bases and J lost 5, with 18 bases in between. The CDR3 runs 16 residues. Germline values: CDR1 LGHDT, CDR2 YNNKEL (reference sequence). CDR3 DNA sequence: TGTGCCAGCAGCCAATTAGGATCGGGGGGCAGGACTGAAGCTTTCTTT. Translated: CASSQLGSGGRTEAFF.

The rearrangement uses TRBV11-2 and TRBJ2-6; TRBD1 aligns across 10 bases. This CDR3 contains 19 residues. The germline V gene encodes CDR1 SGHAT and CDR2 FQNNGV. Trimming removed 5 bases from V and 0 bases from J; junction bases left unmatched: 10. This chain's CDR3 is CASSQTRTGGFSGANVLTF. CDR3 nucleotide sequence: TGTGCCAGCAGCCAAACACGGACAGGGGGTTTCTCTGGGGCCAACGTCCTGACTTTC.

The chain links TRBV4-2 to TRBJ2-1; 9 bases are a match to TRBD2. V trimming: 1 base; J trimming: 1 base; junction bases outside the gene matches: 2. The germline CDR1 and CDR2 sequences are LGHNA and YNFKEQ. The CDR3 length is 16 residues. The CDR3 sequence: CASSQVLAGSYNEQFF. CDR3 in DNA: TGTGCCAGCAGCCAAGTCCTAGCGGGGTCCTACAATGAGCAGTTCTTC.

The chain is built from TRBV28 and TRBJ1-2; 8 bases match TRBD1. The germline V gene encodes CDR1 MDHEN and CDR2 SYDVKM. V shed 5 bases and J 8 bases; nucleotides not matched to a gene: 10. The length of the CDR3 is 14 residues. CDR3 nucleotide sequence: TGTGCCAGCAGTCCAGGGGGCGAACGCATAGGCTACACCTTC. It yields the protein CASSPGGERIGYTF.

The CDR3 region has the DNA TGTGCCATCGGACAGGGCCCGGCTAATGAAAAACTGTTTTTT. This codes for CAIGQGPANEKLFF. The V gene is TRBV10-3, the J gene TRBJ1-4; 8 bases are shared with TRBD1. The CDR3 has 14 amino acids. Germline values: CDR1 ENHRY, CDR2 SYGVKD. Germline trimming cut 8 bases from V and 3 bases from J; bases unmatched to any gene: 5.

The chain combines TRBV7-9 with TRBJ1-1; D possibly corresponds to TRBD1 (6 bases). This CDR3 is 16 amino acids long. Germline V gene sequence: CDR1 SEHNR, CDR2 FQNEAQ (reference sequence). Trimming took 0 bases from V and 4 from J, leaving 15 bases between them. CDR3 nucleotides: TGTGCCAGCAGCTTAGCGGGGCCAGGGGCCGCCACTGAAGCTTTCTTT. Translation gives CASSLAGPGAATEAFF.

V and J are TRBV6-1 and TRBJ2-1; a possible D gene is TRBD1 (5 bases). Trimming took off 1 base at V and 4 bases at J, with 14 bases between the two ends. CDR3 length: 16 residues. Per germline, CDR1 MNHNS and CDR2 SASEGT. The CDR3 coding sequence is TGTGCCAGCAGTGAAGAGGGGCAGCAACCTTACAATGAGCAGTTCTTC. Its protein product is CASSEEGQQPYNEQFF.

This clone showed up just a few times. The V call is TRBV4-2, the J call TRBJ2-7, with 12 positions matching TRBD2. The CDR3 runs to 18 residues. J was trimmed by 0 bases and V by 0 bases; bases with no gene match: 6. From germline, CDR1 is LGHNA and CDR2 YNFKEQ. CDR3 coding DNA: TGTGCCAGCAGCCAAGAATCGGGGACTAGCGGGTTCTCCTACGAGCAGTACTTC. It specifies CASSQESGTSGFSYEQYF.